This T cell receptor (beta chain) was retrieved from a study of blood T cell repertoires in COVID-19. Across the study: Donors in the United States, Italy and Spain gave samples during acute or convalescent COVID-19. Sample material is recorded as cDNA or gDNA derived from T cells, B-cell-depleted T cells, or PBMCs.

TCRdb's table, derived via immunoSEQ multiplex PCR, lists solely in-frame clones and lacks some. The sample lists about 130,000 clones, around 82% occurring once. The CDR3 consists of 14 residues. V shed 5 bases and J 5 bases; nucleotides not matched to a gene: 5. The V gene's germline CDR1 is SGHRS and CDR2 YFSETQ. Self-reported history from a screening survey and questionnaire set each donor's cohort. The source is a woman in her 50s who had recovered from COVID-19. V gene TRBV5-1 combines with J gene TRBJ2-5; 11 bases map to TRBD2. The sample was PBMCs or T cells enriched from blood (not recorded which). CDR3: CASRGTSGRETQYF. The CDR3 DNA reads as TGCGCCAGCAGAGGGACTAGCGGTAGGGAGACCCAGTACTTC.